The rows below give T cell receptor beta chains drawn from one sample of a study of chemoradiotherapy in HPV16-positive cancers. Only in-frame clones appear in the TCRdb table, and some are missing; sequencing was by immunoSEQ multiplex PCR. Of around 22,000 clones listed, roughly 92% are singletons. This specimen consisted of blood, obtained from a patient who underwent chemoradiotherapy. The receptors come from a human donor with HPV-associated anogenital cancer. CDR3s include the opening cysteine and the closing phenylalanine or tryptophan. The listing skips clone size in some rows; elsewhere it reads once, few, many or a size class.

clone size: -
V gene: TRBV29-1
J gene: TRBJ2-1
CDR3 protein: CSAIQRDRGRNEQFF

clone size: -
V gene: TRBV4-2
J gene: TRBJ2-1
CDR3 protein: CASSQKTSGDYNEQFF

clone size: -
V gene: TRBV7-2
J gene: TRBJ2-7
CDR3 protein: CASSSSGRAGRYEQYF

clone size: -
V gene: TRBV4-3
J gene: TRBJ1-6
CDR3 protein: CASSQDGTDNSPLHF

clone size: -
V gene: TRBV7-9
J gene: TRBJ2-5
CDR3 protein: CASSSGGQIKETQYF

clone size: -
V gene: TRBV6-5
J gene: TRBJ1-5
CDR3 protein: CASSYSRGTGNQPQHF

clone size: -
V gene: TRBV19
J gene: TRBJ1-5
CDR3 protein: CANQTDSHNQPQHF

clone size: -
V gene: TRBV7-8
J gene: TRBJ2-1
CDR3 protein: CASSLYPSGRASEQFF

clone size: -
V gene: TRBV6-5
J gene: TRBJ2-7
CDR3 protein: CASSYSRGNSYEQYF

clone size: -
V gene: TRBV19
J gene: TRBJ1-5
CDR3 protein: CASSTGTGLEPQHF

clone size: -
V gene: TRBV6-4
J gene: TRBJ2-5
CDR3 protein: CATSPAAGGQETQYF

clone size: -
V gene: TRBV28
J gene: TRBJ1-5
CDR3 protein: CASRTDRSPNQPQHF

clone size: -
V gene: TRBV7-2
J gene: TRBJ2-3
CDR3 protein: CASSQPGTSGTTQYF

clone size: -
V gene: TRBV6-1
J gene: TRBJ2-7
CDR3 protein: CASRESGVSYEQYF

clone size: -
V gene: TRBV15
J gene: TRBJ1-5
CDR3 protein: CATSRQPGQVSNQPQHF

clone size: -
V gene: TRBV10-1
J gene: TRBJ2-2
CDR3 protein: CASSESAGTEVPANNTGELFF

clone size: -
V gene: TRBV19
J gene: TRBJ1-5
CDR3 protein: CASSTGTGFLQPQHF

clone size: -
V gene: TRBV28
J gene: TRBJ2-3
CDR3 protein: CASSLRGGADTQYF

clone size: -
V gene: TRBV5-6
J gene: TRBJ1-2
CDR3 protein: CASSIQGFVGGYTF

clone size: -
V gene: TRBV7-9
J gene: TRBJ1-5
CDR3 protein: CASSKTGEGNQPQHF

clone size: -
V gene: TRBV9
J gene: TRBJ2-1
CDR3 protein: CASSPRPSGLGVDEQFF

clone size: -
V gene: TRBV18
J gene: TRBJ2-7
CDR3 protein: CASSSTTTGYEQYF

clone size: -
V gene: TRBV28
J gene: TRBJ1-2
CDR3 protein: CASTTQGRDYGYTF

clone size: -
V gene: TRBV19
J gene: TRBJ1-1
CDR3 protein: CASTRLGGGTEAFF

clone size: -
V gene: TRBV4-2
J gene: TRBJ2-7
CDR3 protein: CASSPTLAYEQYF

clone size: -
V gene: TRBV6-6
J gene: TRBJ1-5
CDR3 protein: CASRPRGGAQAQHF

clone size: -
V gene: TRBV2
J gene: TRBJ1-2
CDR3 protein: CASSGGSGGYGYTF

clone size: -
V gene: TRBV7-9
J gene: TRBJ2-1
CDR3 protein: CASSLGSAAGDNEQFF

clone size: -
V gene: TRBV29-1
J gene: TRBJ2-1
CDR3 protein: CSASLAGGPDEQFF

clone size: -
V gene: TRBV19
J gene: TRBJ1-5
CDR3 protein: CASSIGIGGQPQHF

clone size: -
V gene: TRBV7-2
J gene: TRBJ2-6
CDR3 protein: CASSLGSTPRSGANVLTF

clone size: few
V gene: TRBV6-5
J gene: TRBJ1-4
CDR3 protein: CASSVQINEKLFF

clone size: few
V gene: TRBV7-6
J gene: TRBJ2-7
CDR3 protein: CASSLERASGSYEQYF

clone size: -
V gene: TRBV2
J gene: TRBJ2-5
CDR3 protein: CASSGEQGWETQYF

clone size: -
V gene: TRBV7-9
J gene: TRBJ1-5
CDR3 protein: CASSLRTGRQHF

clone size: once
V gene: TRBV10-3
J gene: TRBJ1-5
CDR3 protein: CAITGNQPQHF

clone size: -
V gene: TRBV7-2
J gene: TRBJ2-2
CDR3 protein: CASSKRLAGGTGELFF

clone size: once
V gene: TRBV27
J gene: TRBJ2-7
CDR3 protein: CASRIGPTYEQYF

clone size: -
V gene: TRBV7-9
J gene: TRBJ2-3
CDR3 protein: CASSLQRGGAADTQYF

clone size: -
V gene: TRBV19
J gene: TRBJ1-2
CDR3 protein: CASSISGGYGYTF

clone size: -
V gene: TRBV7-2
J gene: TRBJ1-4
CDR3 protein: CASSAGTGGRKGEKLFF

clone size: -
V gene: TRBV6-5
J gene: TRBJ2-7
CDR3 protein: CASSYSAASGSHEQYF

clone size: few
V gene: TRBV6-5
J gene: TRBJ2-7
CDR3 protein: CASSPGGIGYYEQYF

clone size: -
V gene: TRBV28
J gene: TRBJ1-5
CDR3 protein: CASTEFAYQPDQPQHF

clone size: -
V gene: TRBV18
J gene: TRBJ2-7
CDR3 protein: CASPSYEQYF

clone size: -
V gene: TRBV5-4
J gene: TRBJ2-7
CDR3 protein: CASSSSTGLAEQYF

clone size: -
V gene: TRBV7-7
J gene: TRBJ1-1
CDR3 protein: CASSFGRNTEAFF

clone size: -
V gene: TRBV7-2
J gene: TRBJ1-1
CDR3 protein: CASSLGTLRGTEAFF

clone size: few
V gene: TRBV2
J gene: TRBJ1-2
CDR3 protein: CASSDRGLNYGYTF

clone size: few
V gene: TRBV18
J gene: TRBJ1-2
CDR3 protein: CASSPPTLANYGYTF

clone size: -
V gene: TRBV28
J gene: TRBJ1-2
CDR3 protein: CASKGQGIYGYTF

clone size: once
V gene: TRBV27
J gene: TRBJ2-7
CDR3 protein: CASSGWGMQGGRQYF

clone size: -
V gene: TRBV5-1
J gene: TRBJ2-7
CDR3 protein: CASSTWWGGAIEQYF

clone size: -
V gene: TRBV7-9
J gene: TRBJ2-1
CDR3 protein: CASSSVGSGGEQFF